One sample yielded the 3 T cell receptor beta chains listed below, sequenced in a study of T-cell memory formation after mild COVID-19. TCRdb reprocessed the 5' RACE reads with MiXCR, giving one entry per CDR3 protein. The sample yields more than 300,000 distinct CDR3 sequences, more than 20% seen once. Material for sequencing was PBMCs or a T cell subset sorted from them (not recorded which). Receptors were obtained from a man aged 18 to 30 who had mild COVID-19 (a few samples of this study predate the infection). Cell type and time point are not known.

This clonotype was picked up a small number of times. This chain uses TRBV5-1 with TRBJ2-5; 7 bases are a match to TRBD1. The CDR3 is 15 amino acids. Germline V gene sequence: CDR1 SGHRS, CDR2 YFSETQ. Trimming at V came to 3 bases and at J to 2 bases, leaving 7 bases not matched to a gene. CDR3 protein: CASSSSPGQQETQYF. The CDR3 DNA reads as TGCGCCAGCAGCTCGTCGCCGGGACAGCAAGAGACCCAGTACTTC.

This clonotype has more than one count but fewer than ten. The chain combines TRBV7-9 with TRBJ2-1; no definite D call. This CDR3 contains 17 residues. Trimming shortened V by 1 base and J by 0 bases, and 13 bases separated the two germline ends. Germline assignment: CDR1 SEHNR and CDR2 FQNEAQ (reference sequence). CDR3 DNA: TGTGCCAGCAGCTTAGTAGTAGTCTCCAGCTCCTACAATGAGCAGTTCTTC. Amino acid sequence: CASSLVVVSSSYNEQFF.

This clonotype was observed a few times. The chain recombines TRBV7-9 with TRBJ1-4, with D perhaps TRBD1 (5 bases). The CDR3 loop spans 15 amino acids. V was clipped by 1 base and J by 5 bases, with 11 bases between them. Germline V lookup: CDR1 SEHNR, CDR2 FQNEAQ (reference sequence). The CDR3 DNA sequence: TGTGCCAGCAGCTTAGGTCCGGGGCCGAATGAAAAACTGTTTTTT. This encodes CASSLGPGPNEKLFF.